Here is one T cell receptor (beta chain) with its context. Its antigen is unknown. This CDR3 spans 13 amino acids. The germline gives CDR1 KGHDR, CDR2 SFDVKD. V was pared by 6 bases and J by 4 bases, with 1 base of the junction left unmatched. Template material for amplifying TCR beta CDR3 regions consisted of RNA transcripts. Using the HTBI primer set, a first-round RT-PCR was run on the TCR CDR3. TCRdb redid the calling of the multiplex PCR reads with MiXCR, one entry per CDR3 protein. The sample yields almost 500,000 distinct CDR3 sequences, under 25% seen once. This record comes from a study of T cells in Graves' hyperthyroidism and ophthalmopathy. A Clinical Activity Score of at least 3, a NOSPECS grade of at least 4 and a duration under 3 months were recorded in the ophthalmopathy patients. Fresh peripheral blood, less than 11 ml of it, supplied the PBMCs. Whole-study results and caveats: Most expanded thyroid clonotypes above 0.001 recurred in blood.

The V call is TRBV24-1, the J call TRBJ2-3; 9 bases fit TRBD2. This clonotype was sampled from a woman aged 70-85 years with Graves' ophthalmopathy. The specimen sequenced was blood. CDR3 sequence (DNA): TGTGCCACCAGTAGGACTAGCGCAGATACGCAGTATTTT. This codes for CATSRTSADTQYF.